The T cell receptor (beta chain) under discussion was sequenced for a study of blood T cell repertoires in COVID-19. Study at large: The United States, Italy and Spain supplied acute and convalescent COVID-19 samples. T cells, B-cell-depleted T cells, or PBMCs supplied cDNA or gDNA.

Trimming removed 5 bases from V and 4 bases from J; junction bases left unmatched: 10. CDR3 length equals 16 residues. From germline, CDR1 is MRHNA and CDR2 SNTAGT. In the authors' workflow: Amplification of reference gene primers was used by the study to estimate nucleated cell counts. Only in-frame clones appear in the TCRdb table, and some are missing; sequencing was by immunoSEQ multiplex PCR. V and J calls plus clone size are reproduced from that table; the DNA served to infer D and trimming. Altogether 40,000 to 50,000 clones are present, over 80% being singletons, with the ten largest covering about 16%.

The chain recombines TRBV6-4 with TRBJ2-3; 9 positions match TRBD1. The sequence derives from a human donor in a cohort sampled during active COVID-19. The material sequenced was peripheral blood. The CDR3 here is CASSPTGGDGSDTQYF. The CDR3, as DNA: TGTGCCAGCAGTCCCACAGGGGGCGATGGCTCAGATACGCAGTATTTT.